These 22 T cell receptor beta chains came from one sample sequenced in a study of human T cells and chemical hapten exposure. Sample time point: pre-sensitization, week 0. Regarding treatment: therapeutic diphenylcyclopropenone sensitization with weekly scalp DPC. From the RACE reads, TCRdb called clonotypes with MiXCR, one entry per CDR3 protein. The sample consists of some 400,000 distinct CDR3 sequences, around 5.5% of them appearing once. This sample comprised whole blood, obtained in connection with sensitization to the hapten diphenylcyclopropenone (DPC). All receptors come from a woman in her 50s with alopecia areata. Some clones in this sample may be carry-over from other donors' samples.

This clonotype occurred many times. The chain links TRBV5-5 to TRBJ2-5, with TRBD1 matching over 9 bases. The CDR3 sequence is 14 residues long. V dropped 3 bases and J dropped 4; count of bases not matched to a gene: 4. Germline values: CDR1 SGHKS, CDR2 YYEKEE (reference sequence). The CDR3, as DNA: TGTGCCAGCAGCTGGGGGACAGGGCCAGAGACCCAGTACTTC. It codes for CASSWGTGPETQYF. Full variable domain (rest looked up from reference TRBV5-5 and TRBJ2-5): DAGVTQSPTHLIKTRGQQVTLRCSPISGHKSVSWYQQVLGQGPQFIFQYYEKEERGRGNFPDRFSARQFPNYSSELNVNALLLGDSALYLCASSWGTGPETQYFGPGTRLLVL.

This clonotype was seen a few times. The rearrangement links TRBV4-2 to TRBJ2-2; 12 bases fit TRBD2. The CDR3 is made up of 15 amino acids. Germline lookup yields CDR1 LGHNA and CDR2 YNFKEQ. The J segment lost 7 bases and the V segment lost 6 bases, leaving 6 bases of the junction unmatched. The CDR3 DNA reads TGTGCCAGCAGTTCTAGCGGGGGGGCAATCGGGGAGCTGTTTTTT. Translated, it gives CASSSSGGAIGELFF.

This clonotype was seen many times. The conserved closing phenylalanine or tryptophan is absent in this CDR3, likely reflecting a read error. The DNA is left out, because the CDR3 cannot be placed on it with certainty; the CDR3 is given as TCRdb lists it. This chain connects TRBV2 to TRBJ2-7. Both ends counted, the CDR3 spans 12 residues. From germline, CDR1 is SNHLY and CDR2 FYNNEI. The CDR3 loop is CASSEERHSEIS.

This clonotype was picked up many times. The gene calls are TRBV10-3 and TRBJ2-6; 9 positions match TRBD1. V was pared by 4 bases and J by 4 bases, with 11 bases of the junction left unmatched. Per the germline V gene, CDR1 is ENHRY and CDR2 is SYGVKD. The CDR3 covers 18 residues. In nucleotides, the CDR3 is TGTGCCATCAGTGCACCGGGACAGGGCCCGCGAGGGGCCAACGTCCTGACTTTC. Translated: CAISAPGQGPRGANVLTF.

This clonotype appeared many times. CDR3 nucleotides: TGTGCCAGCAGCGAGCGGGGGGGGCGACAGAACCATAATTCACCCCTCCACTTT. Amino acid sequence: CASSERGGRQNHNSPLHF. The rearrangement joins TRBV9 to TRBJ1-6, with D possibly TRBD1 on 6 matching bases. Germline V gives CDR1 SGDLS, CDR2 YYNGEE. Trimming stripped 3 bases from V and 5 bases from J, with 21 bases between. The CDR3 has 18 residues.

This clonotype came up many times. The rearrangement links TRBV27 to TRBJ2-5, with a weak D call TRBD1 (5 bases). The CDR3 has 14 amino acids. Looked up from germline, CDR1 is MNHEY and CDR2 is SMNVEV (reference sequence). Trimming pared 5 bases from V and 5 bases from J, leaving 15 bases between. CDR3 in amino acids: CASSPTALGETQYF. CDR3 sequence (DNA): TGTGCCAGCAGTCCGACAGCTTTGGGGGAGACCCAGTACTTC.

The chain joins TRBV29-1 to TRBJ2-3; D gene uncertain. Trimming took off 4 bases at V and 2 bases at J, with 13 bases between the two ends. This CDR3 contains 14 residues. Germline CDR1 is SQVTM and CDR2 is ANQGSEA. The CDR3 sequence is CSVGQNGITDTQYF. The CDR3 DNA reads as TGCAGCGTTGGTCAAAATGGGATCACAGATACGCAGTATTTT.

This clonotype was observed at least ten times. This chain connects TRBV12-3 or TRBV12-4 to TRBJ2-5, with 8 bases fitting TRBD2. CDR3 size: 16 residues. The J segment lost 1 base and the V segment lost 3 bases, leaving 7 bases of the junction unmatched. CDR3 protein: CASSFGGAGPQETQYF. Here the CDR3 DNA reads TGTGCCAGCAGTTTCGGGGGGGCGGGGCCCCAAGAGACCCAGTACTTC.

The table lists this clonotype with a few counts. The V and J genes are TRBV12-3 or TRBV12-4 and TRBJ1-1; D ambiguous. Trimming shortened V by 0 bases and J by 3 bases, and 11 bases separated the two germline ends. The CDR3 spans 15 residues. The CDR3 DNA is TGTGCCAGCAGTTTAGCTCCGGGCGGGTACACTGAAGCTTTCTTT. Its protein product is CASSLAPGGYTEAFF.

This clonotype was detected many times. The chain carries TRBV6-1 and TRBJ2-7; the match to TRBD1 covers 9 bases. Trimming removed 2 bases from V and 4 bases from J; junction bases left unmatched: 9. The CDR3 length is 16 residues. Germline values: CDR1 MNHNS, CDR2 SASEGT. DNA of the CDR3: TGTGCCAGCAGTGAAATCATTGGACAGGGGATGTACGAGCAGTACTTC. It yields the protein CASSEIIGQGMYEQYF.

This clonotype was seen ten or more times. The rearrangement uses TRBV24-1 and TRBJ2-3; D call uncertain. CDR1 is KGHDR, CDR2 SFDVKD, per germline. There are 12 residues in the CDR3. Trimming took 4 bases from V and 4 from J, leaving 5 bases between them. This CDR3 is CATSEEADTQYF. Written as DNA, the CDR3 is TGTGCCACCAGTGAGGAAGCAGATACGCAGTATTTT.

This clonotype appeared many times. This chain links TRBV29-1 with TRBJ1-1, with 8 nucleotides matching TRBD1. CDR1 is SQVTM and CDR2 is ANQGSEA in the germline V gene. The trim removed 6 bases at V and 1 base at J, leaving 4 bases unmatched. The CDR3 has 13 amino acids. CDR3 nucleotides: TGCAGCGTGGGTGGACAGGGGAACACTGAAGCTTTCTTT. Amino acids: CSVGGQGNTEAFF.

Ten or more counts support this clonotype. The CDR3 reads CSAIDMSTDTQYF. CDR3 DNA sequence: TGCAGTGCCATCGACATGTCCACAGATACGCAGTATTTT. The chain has TRBV20-1 and TRBJ2-3; D gene unclear. Germline V lookup: CDR1 DFQATT, CDR2 SNEGSKA (reference sequence). The CDR3 consists of 13 residues. V lost 6 bases to trimming and J lost 2 bases, with 12 bases between them.

CDR3 protein: CASSLRQLTDTQYF. CDR3 nucleotides: TGTGCCAGCAGCTTAAGGCAGCTCACAGATACGCAGTATTTT. The chain is built from TRBV7-2 and TRBJ2-3; D remains ambiguous. The CDR3 length is 14 residues. Looked up from germline, CDR1 is SGHTA and CDR2 is FQGNSA. Trimming stripped 2 bases from V and 2 bases from J, with 8 bases between. The entire variable domain, with the rest obtained from reference TRBV7-2 and TRBJ2-3, is as follows: GAGVSQSPSNKVTEKGKDVELRCDPISGHTALYWYRQSLGQGLEFLIYFQGNSAPDKSGLPSDRFSAERTGGSVSTLTIQRTQQEDSAVYLCASSLRQLTDTQYFGPGTRLTVL.

This clonotype came up a few times. The gene calls are TRBV20-1 and TRBJ2-7; TRBD1 is a possible D gene (6 bases). V shed 0 bases and J shed 7 bases, with 16 bases lying between them. The CDR3 totals 14 residues. The germline gives CDR1 DFQATT, CDR2 SNEGSKA (reference sequence). CDR3 sequence reads: CSARDRVPQGEQYF. The CDR3 DNA reads as TGCAGTGCTAGAGATCGGGTGCCCCAGGGGGAGCAGTACTTC.

This clonotype appeared a few times. This sequence joins TRBV30 and TRBJ2-2; unclear D gene. Per the germline V gene, CDR1 is GTSNPN and CDR2 is SVGIG (reference sequence). V shed 3 bases and J shed 3 bases, with 11 bases lying between them. The length of the CDR3 is 14 residues. CDR3 sequence: CAWSRGTYTGELFF. CDR3 sequence (DNA): TGTGCCTGGAGCCGAGGAACTTACACCGGGGAGCTGTTTTTT.

This clonotype was counted at least ten times. The CDR3 nucleotides read TGTGCCAGCAGCTTACCTAGCGTCGCCGGGGAGCTGTTTTTT. Translated, it gives CASSLPSVAGELFF. This chain links TRBV7-2 with TRBJ2-2; D perhaps matches TRBD2 (6 bases). CDR3 size: 14 residues. V was clipped by 2 bases and J by 6 bases, with 10 bases between them. The germline V gene encodes CDR1 SGHTA and CDR2 FQGNSA.

This clonotype showed up many times. The chain couples TRBV4-2 to TRBJ2-1; TRBD2 matches 9 bases. CDR1 and CDR2 (germline): LGHNA, YNFKEQ. The CDR3 sequence is 15 residues long. Losses at the gene ends were 0 bases for V and 9 bases for J; bases not matched to a gene: 6. The CDR3, as DNA: TGTGCCAGCAGCCAAGAAGCTAGCGGGACGGGTGAGCAGTTCTTC. Residues: CASSQEASGTGEQFF.

This clonotype was observed many times. In DNA form, the CDR3 reads TGTGCCAGCAGTGGAGGGACGGTCTCTGGAAACACCATATATTTT. Residues: CASSGGTVSGNTIYF. The chain links TRBV28 to TRBJ1-3, with D maybe TRBD1 (5 bases). CDR3 size: 15 residues. The V gene lost 5 bases and the J gene lost 0 bases, with 11 bases spanning the gap. Per the germline V gene, CDR1 is MDHEN and CDR2 is SYDVKM.

This clonotype was found many times. The CDR3 DNA reads TGTGCCAGTATGACAGAAGAGACCCAGTACTTC. Its protein product is CASMTEETQYF. This chain joins TRBV2 and TRBJ2-5; TRBD1 is a possible D gene (5 bases). This CDR3 region has 11 residues. Trimming took 9 bases from V and 3 from J, leaving 8 bases between them. CDR1 SNHLY and CDR2 FYNNEI come from the germline V gene.

This clonotype appeared many times. The chain employs TRBV29-1 and TRBJ2-1; 16 nucleotides line up with TRBD2. This CDR3 is 17 amino acids long. J lost 0 bases, V lost 4 bases, and 3 bases had no gene match. Germline CDR1 and CDR2: SQVTM and ANQGSEA. In DNA form, the CDR3 reads TGCAGCGTTGCCGGGACTAGCGGGGGGGCCTCCTACAATGAGCAGTTCTTC. Translated: CSVAGTSGGASYNEQFF.

This clonotype was recorded many times. The rearrangement links TRBV29-1 to TRBJ2-1, with D perhaps matching TRBD2 (5 bases). CDR1 is SQVTM, CDR2 ANQGSEA, per germline. CDR3 length: 15 residues. The ends were cut back, 2 bases at V and 5 bases at J, with 16 bases in the middle. CDR3 nucleotide sequence: TGCAGCGTTGAACCCCCGGGGAGAATCAACAATGAGCAGTTCTTC. Its protein product is CSVEPPGRINNEQFF.